This note documents a single T cell receptor beta chain sequence. This clonotype was detected only a few times. Its antigen is still unknown. Because the CDR3 is missing its conserved closing phenylalanine or tryptophan, this is likely a read error. This sample stems from a study of Graves' ophthalmopathy and Graves' hyperthyroidism listed by TCRdb under 2018. Looking at the study overall: Peripheral blood was collected at initial diagnosis, prior to any treatment. The roughly 91 discovery patients were randomly divided into training and test sets at a 7:3 ratio. T-cell repertoires of thyroid tissue and blood were compared in over five hyperthyroidism patients. To explore V-J signatures distinguishing ophthalmopathy from hyperthyroidism, a discovery set of about a hundred patients (fewer than 45 ophthalmopathy, some 55 stable hyperthyroidism) was enrolled. Once sampling was done, hyperthyroidism patients were given methimazole at a starting dose of 30 mg daily, while ophthalmopathy patients were given high-dose intravenous methylprednisolone. In total, 135 blood samples were TCR-sequenced: approximately 42 ophthalmopathy, roughly 77 hyperthyroidism and around 17 hyperthyroidism-to-ophthalmopathy patients. The independent validation cohort included approximately 19 hyperthyroidism patients plus 17 patients who later progressed from hyperthyroidism to ophthalmopathy. The study used TCR beta repertoire signatures to distinguish Graves' ophthalmopathy from Graves' hyperthyroidism and to predict progression to ophthalmopathy. The paper's findings and limits, for the study overall: In validation, the model predicted ophthalmopathy progression with about 71% sensitivity and approximately 75% specificity; some 13 predicted patients were CT-confirmed with GO in a median of about 6.2 months. In cross-validation, the 13-signature model distinguished ophthalmopathy from stable hyperthyroidism with approximately 90% sensitivity and roughly 84% specificity, while in the test set the corresponding values were roughly 80% and 75%. Sample size was not predetermined statistically, and investigators were not blinded to group allocation. Most of the expanded thyroid clonotypes with a frequency above 0.001 were also detected in blood, and it was suggested that the thyroid immune response may be reflected by blood repertoires.

The germline V gene sets CDR1 to KGHSH and CDR2 to LQKENI. The CDR3 spans 14 amino acids, including both terminal residues. Of the read, only the CDR3 DNA is kept; its 42 bases are in frame from base 1. At the junction V is shortened by 2 bases and J by 10 bases, with 12 bases in between. Ophthalmopathy patients had moderately to severely active disease, Clinical Activity Score of at least 3, NOSPECS grade of at least 4, and disease duration under 3 months. Patients with other autoimmune diseases, uncontrolled infections, pregnancy or lactation were excluded from the study. Diagnosis was based on clinical symptoms, serum thyroxine, TRAb, thyroid ultrasound and orbital computed tomography. Using Ficoll-Paque density gradient centrifugation, PBMCs were isolated from less than 11 ml of fresh peripheral blood. Total RNA was extracted with Trizol reagent and quality-checked on an Agilent 2100 Bioanalyzer.

For repertoire sequencing, the TCR beta CDR3 regions were amplified from RNA transcripts. HTBI primers and the Qiagen OneStep RT-PCR kit were used in a first-round RT-PCR, which was followed by a second-round multiplex PCR, size selection and purification. Sequencing of the libraries was carried out on an Illumina HiSeq2000 in paired-end mode with 100 bp reads. In the paper's pipeline: SOAPnuke was used for read processing, and reads with adapters, uncalled bases, a mean Phred below 15, or no exact constant-primer or identifier match were discarded. High-quality paired reads were merged with COPE v1.2.5. Unique nucleotide sequences were defined as clonotypes and aligned to IMGT TRB V, D and J references using MiTCR v1.1. Analysis was restricted to V-J combinations with a frequency above 0.0001, which covered roughly 99% of repertoires. For each V-J combination, a TCR clonal expansion and chaos score was defined as the ratio of F50 clonal expansion to chaos observed in the TCRdist matrix. Welch's t-statistics and random forest were used to reduce features to about 13 V-J combinations, which were fed into a naive Bayes classifier. Thyroid-blood repertoire similarity was quantified with the Morisita-Horn index. The public reads were reprocessed in TCRdb via fastp at Q25 and MiXCR, keeping in-frame beta chains. Under each unique CDR3 protein, matching rows form one entry showing the most common genes and DNA. The authors' filters were not applied to this entry. The sample table records about 480,000 distinct CDR3 sequences; approximately 14% of these occur just once. The ten largest clones capture 9.5% to 10% of the sample.

The TCR originated in a woman aged 30 to 39 with Graves' ophthalmopathy. Donor details come from another sample of the same person, matched by shared clones. The rearrangement combines TRBV18 with TRBJ1-6; TRBD1 is possibly the D segment (5 matching bases). Sequencing input: blood. The CDR3 here reads CASSPDSLASPLHL. The nucleotides are TGTGCCAGCTCACCAGACAGCCTCGCCTCACCCCTCCACCTT.